This T cell receptor beta chain emerged from a study of shared clonotypes between healthy human individuals. For the study at large: Three CD4 naive, three CD4 memory, two CD8 naive and one CD8 memory plate were used per donor.

Germline CDR1 KGHSH, CDR2 LQKENI. The trim removed 4 bases at V and 3 bases at J, leaving 8 bases unmatched. There are 16 residues in the CDR3. TCRdb's table, derived via immunoSEQ multiplex PCR, lists solely in-frame clones and lacks some. The top ten clones hold about 0.068% of a sample with roughly 520,000 clones, 95% to 96% of them seen once. Input material: naive CD4+ T cells sorted from blood. Noted subset: CD45RA+ positively selected. The chain has TRBV18 and TRBJ1-2; 10 nucleotides line up with TRBD1. This sequence originates from a woman aged 25 to 45 in good health. The CDR3: CASSLITGTGDYGYTF. The CDR3 DNA reads TGTGCCAGCTCACTAATAACCGGGACAGGGGACTATGGCTACACCTTC.